This note documents a single T cell receptor (beta chain) sequence. Its antigen is still unknown. Sequencing used immunoSEQ multiplex PCR; TCRdb keeps in-frame clones, though not all of them. The sample includes 450,000 to 550,000 clones, approximately 90% of them seen just once. The data derive from a study of Ad26.COV2.S vaccination and SARS-CoV-2 variants. Whole-study context: Intramuscular Ad26.COV2.S doses were given once or twice, 56 days apart.

Treatment reported: roughly 19 received Ad26.COV2.S at low or high dose, single or two shots; about 5 received placebo; per-sample allocation not given. Sampling happened 63 days after the first vaccine or placebo injection. With 4 bases clipped from V and 1 base from J, the junction kept 7 bases outside the gene matches. The length of the CDR3 is 16 residues. The germline CDR1 and CDR2 sequences are SGHNT and YYREEE (reference sequence). Study outcomes and limitations: Those who received vaccine or placebo ended up with similar non-spike TCR breadth. Substantial response breadth was reportedly seen for spike-specific CD8+ and CD4+ T cells after vaccination.

The source material was peripheral blood, sampled in a trial of Ad26.COV2.S vaccine versus placebo. The V call is TRBV5-4, the J call TRBJ2-4; 8 bases agree with TRBD1. The origin of this receptor is a person between 18 and 65 years old who received the Ad26.COV2.S COVID-19 vaccine or a placebo. CDR3 loop: CASSRTGSPAKNIQYF. As DNA, the CDR3 is TGTGCCAGCAGCCGGACAGGGTCCCCTGCCAAAAACATTCAGTACTTC.